A single sample is the source of the 22 T cell receptor beta chains below, sequenced in a study of shared clonotypes between healthy human individuals. Profiling relied on immunoSEQ multiplex PCR, and the TCRdb table lists in-frame clones only, not all of them. Altogether about 510,000 clones are present, 60% to 80% being singletons, with the ten largest covering under 15%. Sample: PBMCs. All receptors come from a woman aged 35 to 49 in good health. Some clones in this sample may be carry-over from other donors' samples.

This clone appeared once. The gene calls are TRBV5-1 and TRBJ1-1; D gene uncertain. V was pared by 4 bases and J by 1 base, with 8 bases between. CDR1 is SGHRS and CDR2 is YFSETQ in the germline V gene. There are 13 residues in the CDR3. CDR3 amino acids: CASSKTRNTEAFF. The CDR3 DNA is TGCGCCAGCAGCAAGACGCGGAACACTGAAGCTTTCTTT.

This clone was seen a single time. This rearrangement joins TRBV2 to TRBJ2-3; 9 positions match TRBD2. The germline CDR1 and CDR2 sequences are SNHLY and FYNNEI. V was pared by 2 bases and J by 6 bases, with 6 bases of the junction left unmatched. The CDR3 runs 15 residues. CDR3 loop: CASSERSGRGDTQYF. Written as DNA, the CDR3 is TGTGCCAGCAGTGAACGTAGCGGGAGAGGGGATACGCAGTATTTT.

The rearrangement joins TRBV7-9 to TRBJ2-5, with 11 bases that match TRBD2. Looked up from germline, CDR1 is SEHNR and CDR2 is FQNEAQ (reference sequence). CDR3 length: 16 amino acids. V trimming: 1 base; J trimming: 5 bases; junction bases outside the gene matches: 6. The CDR3 nucleotides are TGTGCCAGCAGCTTAGGGACTAGCGGGTATATTGAGACCCAGTACTTC. This codes for CASSLGTSGYIETQYF.

This clone was found a few times. The chain joins TRBV11-2 to TRBJ2-7; TRBD1 matches at 8 bases. The junction had 3 bases not matched to a gene; V was cut back by 3 bases and J by 2 bases. The CDR3 extends over 14 amino acids. Germline CDR1 is SGHAT and CDR2 is FQNNGV. CDR3 loop: CASSFYRGTYEQYF. As DNA, the CDR3 is TGTGCCAGCAGCTTTTACAGGGGGACCTACGAGCAGTACTTC.

This chain uses TRBV6-1 with TRBJ1-4; D unclear. The CDR3 length is 16 residues. The V end lost 1 base, the J end lost 5 bases, and 14 bases lay between the germline ends. Per the germline V gene, CDR1 is MNHNS and CDR2 is SASEGT. CDR3 amino acids: CASSEGGAGRNEKLFF. CDR3 nucleotide sequence: TGTGCCAGCAGTGAAGGAGGAGCGGGGAGAAATGAAAAACTGTTTTTT.

The CDR3 coding sequence is TGTGCCAGCACCAGTAGCGGATACAATGAGCAGTTCTTC. It encodes CASTSSGYNEQFF. The chain combines TRBV2 with TRBJ2-1; a possible D gene is TRBD2 (6 bases). Germline CDR1 SNHLY, CDR2 FYNNEI. With 7 bases removed from V and 4 bases from J, the gap between germline ends came to 11 bases. The CDR3 contains 13 residues.

V usage is TRBV18 and J usage is TRBJ1-5; D is ambiguous. The germline V and J ends were trimmed by 3 bases and 0 bases, with 12 bases remaining between them. The CDR3 loop spans 16 amino acids. Germline CDR1 reads KGHSH; CDR2 reads LQKENI. The CDR3 is CASSPGGSYSNQPQHF. CDR3 nucleotides: TGTGCCAGCTCACCGGGAGGGTCTTATAGCAATCAGCCCCAGCATTTT. The whole variable domain, filled in from reference TRBV18 and TRBJ1-5, reads NAGVMQNPRHLVRRRGQEARLRCSPMKGHSHVYWYRQLPEEGLKFMVYLQKENIIDESGMPKERFSAEFPKEGPSILRIQQVVRGDSAAYFCASSPGGSYSNQPQHFGDGTRLSIL.

The V call is TRBV11-2, the J call TRBJ1-5; no firm D call. CDR1 is SGHAT and CDR2 is FQNNGV in the germline V gene. The CDR3 sequence is 13 residues long. Trimming removed 3 bases at V and 5 bases at J, with 8 bases between. The CDR3 bases are TGTGCCAGCAGCTTCCAGGTGGATCAGCCCCAGCATTTT. Protein: CASSFQVDQPQHF. The variable domain in full, with the rest retrieved from reference TRBV11-2 and TRBJ1-5, is EAGVAQSPRYKIIEKRQSVAFWCNPISGHATLYWYQQILGQGPKLLIQFQNNGVVDDSQLPKDRFSAERLKGVDSTLKIQPAKLEDSAVYLCASSFQVDQPQHFGDGTRLSIL.

V gene TRBV28 combines with J gene TRBJ2-6; D is uncertain. Trimming cost V 3 bases and J 0 bases, with 12 bases left between them. Germline V lookup: CDR1 MDHEN, CDR2 SYDVKM. The CDR3 extends over 17 amino acids. CDR3 sequence reads: CASSFQVPSSGANVLTF. The CDR3 nucleotides read TGTGCCAGCAGTTTCCAGGTCCCGAGCTCTGGGGCCAACGTCCTGACTTTC.

This clone appeared once. The gene calls are TRBV27 and TRBJ2-7, with D perhaps assigned TRBD1 or TRBD2 (5 bases each). CDR3 length: 16 amino acids. Trimming stripped 3 bases from V and 6 bases from J, with 21 bases between. CDR1 is MNHEY, CDR2 SMNVEV, per germline (reference sequence). CDR3 coding DNA: TGTGCCAGCAGTTTGGGAGTCGAGCCATCGGGGCGCGAGCAGTACTTC. Translated: CASSLGVEPSGREQYF.

Concerning this clone itself: An end of the junction differs from the germline gene, which may be a read error. The rearrangement uses TRBV7-7 and TRBJ2-5; D may be TRBD2 (6 bases). This CDR3 spans 16 amino acids. Per germline, CDR1 SSHAT and CDR2 FNYEAQ (reference sequence). The CDR3 coding sequence is TGTGCTAGCAGCCCCGTGGGAGGAGGGGCTATGGAGACCCAGTACTTC. Protein sequence: CASSPVGGGAMETQYF.

This clone was observed a handful of times. With a much larger clone just one base away, this may be a read error. The chain uses TRBV29-1 and TRBJ1-3; D unclear. This CDR3 has 12 residues. V dropped 2 bases and J dropped 8 bases, with 10 bases sitting between them. The germline gives CDR1 SQVTM, CDR2 ANQGSEA. CDR3 in amino acids: CSVESSVDTIYF. As DNA, the CDR3 is TGCAGCGTTGAATCCAGCGTGGACACCATATATTTT.

This clone occurred a few times. The gene calls are TRBV30 and TRBJ2-7, with D hard to call. Trimming stripped 0 bases from V and 3 bases from J, with 12 bases between. The CDR3 has 14 residues. The V gene's germline CDR1 is GTSNPN and CDR2 SVGIG (reference sequence). The DNA for the CDR3 is TGTGCCTGGAGTGTAATAGGTGGTTTCTACGAGCAGTACTTC. This encodes CAWSVIGGFYEQYF.

This clone has only a few counts. V usage is TRBV29-1 and J usage is TRBJ1-4, with TRBD1 identical over 8 bases. The CDR3 consists of 15 residues. The junction had 10 bases not matched to a gene; V was cut back by 5 bases and J by 5 bases. Germline CDR1 and CDR2: SQVTM and ANQGSEA. CDR3 DNA: TGCAGCGTTCGGTTTCAGGGGGCCGGAAATGAAAAACTGTTTTTT. It codes for CSVRFQGAGNEKLFF.

The chain carries TRBV19 and TRBJ2-5; possibly TRBD1 for D (5 bases). V dropped 4 bases and J dropped 5 bases, with 14 bases sitting between them. The CDR3 consists of 14 residues. Germline loops: CDR1 LNHDA, CDR2 SQIVND (reference sequence). CDR3 DNA: TGTGCCAGTAGTACAACAGGTGCAGGGGAGACCCAGTACTTC. Its protein product is CASSTTGAGETQYF.

The count of this clone is one. Compared with germline, one end of the junction differs, possibly owing to a read error. The chain has TRBV7-9 and TRBJ1-2; unclear D gene. Germline V lookup: CDR1 SEHNR, CDR2 FQNEAQ (reference sequence). This CDR3 is built from 14 residues. The CDR3 here is CAGSPSQFNYGYTF. In DNA, the CDR3 is TGTGCCGGCAGCCCTAGTCAGTTTAACTATGGCTACACCTTC. The full variable domain, with the rest looked up from reference TRBV7-9 and TRBJ1-2, is DTGVSQNPRHKITKRGQNVTFRCDPISEHNRLYWYRQTLGQGPEFLTYFQNEAQLEKSRLLSDRFSAERPKGSFSTLEIQRTEQGDSAMYLCAGSPSQFNYGYTFGSGTRLTVV.

In this sample, this clone turned up a few times. For the CDR3, the DNA is TGTGCCATCAGTGAGCCCGCGGGGGCGCGGGGGGGAGGGTACTCCTACGAGCAGTACTTC. Amino acids: CAISEPAGARGGGYSYEQYF. The chain carries TRBV10-3 and TRBJ2-5, with 9 bases identical to TRBD2. The end of the DNA fits TRBJ2-7 better, so the J call may be wrong. CDR3 size: 20 residues. From germline, CDR1 is ENHRY and CDR2 SYGVKD.

A word on this clone: The same CDR3 arises from other DNA sequences in this sample as well. This sequence joins TRBV11-2 and TRBJ2-3, with 8 bases that match TRBD1. With V trimmed by 3 bases and J by 4 bases, 3 bases remained unmatched. The CDR3 is made up of 14 amino acids. Germline loops: CDR1 SGHAT, CDR2 FQNNGV. CDR3 bases: TGTGCCAGCAGCTTCAGGGGGCGCGCAGATACGCAGTATTTT. Translating gives CASSFRGRADTQYF. Together with reference TRBV11-2 and TRBJ2-3, the CDR3 gives the full variable domain: EAGVAQSPRYKIIEKRQSVAFWCNPISGHATLYWYQQILGQGPKLLIQFQNNGVVDDSQLPKDRFSAERLKGVDSTLKIQPAKLEDSAVYLCASSFRGRADTQYFGPGTRLTVL.

V usage is TRBV15 and J usage is TRBJ1-5; D gene ambiguous. The CDR3 is 13 amino acids. Germline CDR1 LNHNV, CDR2 YYDKDF (reference sequence). The V and J ends lost 4 bases and 5 bases respectively, with 9 bases between them. The CDR3: CATSIQLDQPQHF. CDR3 DNA: TGTGCCACCAGCATCCAGCTAGATCAGCCCCAGCATTTT.

J is TRBJ2-1 and V is TRBV4-1, with D perhaps matching TRBD1 or TRBD2 (5 bases each). CDR1 is MGHRA, CDR2 YSYEKL, per germline. With 6 bases removed from V and 10 bases from J, the gap between germline ends came to 10 bases. The CDR3 has 11 residues. The CDR3 sequence: CASSMWGEQFF. DNA of the CDR3: TGCGCCAGCAGTATGTGGGGGGAGCAGTTCTTC.

The chain employs TRBV20-1 and TRBJ1-1, with 7 bases aligning to TRBD1. Trimming removed 6 bases from V and 10 bases from J; junction bases left unmatched: 8. The germline gives CDR1 DFQATT, CDR2 SNEGSKA (reference sequence). The CDR3 is 11 residues long. The CDR3 nucleotides are TGCAGTGCCCCCGTGGGACAGCGAGCTTTCTTT. Protein: CSAPVGQRAFF.

This clone was counted a single time. CDR3 loop: CASNIFPEGYGYTF. DNA for the CDR3: TGTGCCAGCAATATTTTCCCTGAGGGCTATGGCTACACCTTC. The rearrangement uses TRBV28 and TRBJ1-2; D gene unclear. Trimming took 7 bases from V and 4 from J, leaving 16 bases between them. The CDR3 sequence is 14 residues long. CDR1 is MDHEN, CDR2 SYDVKM, per germline.